This T cell receptor beta chain originates from a study of T cells expressing NK-cell markers. Following a re-call of the 5' RACE reads, TCRdb has one entry per CDR3 protein and lacks DNA. With 350,000 to 400,000 distinct CDR3 sequences in the sample, the ten largest clones hold 9.5% to 12%. The CDR3 contains 15 residues. The V gene's germline CDR1 is LNHDA and CDR2 SQIVND (reference sequence). The TCR comes from a woman in her forties or fifties in good health. The material sequenced was blood T cells: a sorted CD56 or NKG2C T cell subset, CD4+ or CD8+ T cells, or bulk PBMC T cells (not recorded which). The chain carries TRBV19 and TRBJ2-1; no DNA is available, so the TRBD1 call from TCRdb remains unchecked. CDR3 region: CASSIEPWTGDEQFF.